This is a list of T cell receptor beta chains from one sample in a study of shared clonotypes between healthy human individuals. The data were produced by immunoSEQ multiplex PCR, yet TCRdb's version contains in-frame clones alone and is incomplete. The table shows about 1.1 million clones, with around 78% occurring only once. Specimen: memory CD4+ T cells from PBMCs. The receptor source for this set is a man younger than 35 in good health. Some clones in this sample may be carry-over from other donors' samples. Both conserved end residues are part of each CDR3.

j_gene,v_gene,CDR3aa
TRBJ2-1,TRBV7-7,CASSPDRGNEQFF
TRBJ2-1,TRBV7-9,CASSPPNYNEQFF
TRBJ2-4,TRBV30,CAWSVRGREQYF
TRBJ2-1,TRBV5-6,CASSLVGKATIYNEQFF
TRBJ2-2,TRBV5-1,CASSLGQAAGELFF
TRBJ2-5,TRBV11-3,CASSSLRGETQYF
TRBJ1-5,TRBV28,CASGVTALNQPQHF
TRBJ1-2,TRBV19,CASRITGGRGYTF
TRBJ2-5,TRBV29-1,CSATGDRETQYF
TRBJ1-2,TRBV28,CASSPGSLDYGYTF
TRBJ2-1,TRBV9,CASSGIVAGVNEQFF
TRBJ1-1,TRBV2,CASRVSVEAFF
TRBJ2-1,TRBV5-1,CASSLEASGSSYNEQFF
TRBJ2-5,TRBV11-2,CASSLDGQGPRETQYF
TRBJ2-7,TRBV6-5,CASSYTLTRAAYEQYF
TRBJ1-4,TRBV7-9,CASSPGWAGQDEKLFF
TRBJ2-5,TRBV5-1,CASSPGEGTQYF
TRBJ2-7,TRBV5-1,CASSLNWPSGNYEQYF
TRBJ2-3,TRBV9,CASSVGGASDTQYF
TRBJ1-1,TRBV27,CASSLSRGLLAFF
TRBJ1-3,TRBV28,CASSLFPISGNTIYF
TRBJ2-7,TRBV7-9,CASSSLQGSYEQYF
TRBJ1-1,TRBV10-3,CAISDDRGPVGAFF